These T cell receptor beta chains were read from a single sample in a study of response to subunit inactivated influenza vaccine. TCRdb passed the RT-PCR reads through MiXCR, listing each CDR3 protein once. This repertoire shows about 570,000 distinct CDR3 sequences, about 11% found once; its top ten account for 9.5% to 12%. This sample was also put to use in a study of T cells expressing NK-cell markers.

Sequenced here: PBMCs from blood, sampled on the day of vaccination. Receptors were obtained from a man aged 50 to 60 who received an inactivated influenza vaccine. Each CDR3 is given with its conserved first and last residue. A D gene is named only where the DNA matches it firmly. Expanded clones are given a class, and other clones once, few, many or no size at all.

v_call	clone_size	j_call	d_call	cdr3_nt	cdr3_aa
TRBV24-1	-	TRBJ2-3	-	TGTGCCACCAGTGATCGTGACAGCACCCGCACAGATACGCAGTATTTT	CATSDRDSTRTDTQYF
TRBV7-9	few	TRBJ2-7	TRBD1	TGTGCCAGCAGCGGTCCCGGGACAGTCACCTACGAGCAGTACTTC	CASSGPGTVTYEQYF
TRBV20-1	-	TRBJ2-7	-	TGCAGTGCGCCAAACCCAGGGGGAGGCCGGAGGTACGAGCAGTACTTC	CSAPNPGGGRRYEQYF
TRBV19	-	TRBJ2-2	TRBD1	TGTGCCAGTAGGGTAACAGGGGCAACCGGGGAGCTGTTTTTT	CASRVTGATGELFF
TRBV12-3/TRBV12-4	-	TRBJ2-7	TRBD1	TGTGCCAGCAGTGCTGGGACAGGGAGCTCCTACGAGCAGTACTTC	CASSAGTGSSYEQYF
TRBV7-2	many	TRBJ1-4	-	TGTGCCAGCAGCTTAGTGGGAAGGCGCGAAAAACTGTTTTTT	CASSLVGRREKLFF
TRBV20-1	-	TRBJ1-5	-	TGCAGTGCTAGAAGCGGGGAGGATCAGCCCCAGCATTTT	CSARSGEDQPQHF
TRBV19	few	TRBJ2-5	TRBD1	TGTGCCAGTAGCCTATCCGGGACAGGGAGAGAGACCCAGTACTTC	CASSLSGTGRETQYF
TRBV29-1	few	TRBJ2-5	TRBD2	TGCAGCGTTGAGCGCGGGGGGGGCCAAGAGACCCAGTACTTC	CSVERGGGQETQYF
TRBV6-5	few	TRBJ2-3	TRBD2	TGTGCCAGCAGTTACCAGTCGCTATCTAGCGGGGGGACAGATACGCAGTATTTT	CASSYQSLSSGGTDTQYF
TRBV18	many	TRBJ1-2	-	TGTGCCAGCAGCTCCGACAGGAACTATGGCTACACCTTC	CASSSDRNYGYTF
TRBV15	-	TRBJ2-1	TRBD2	TGTGCCACCAGCCCCACCGACCGGGACTATATCTTCTTC	CATSPTDRDYIFF
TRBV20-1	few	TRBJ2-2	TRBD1	TGCAGTGCTAGAACGGACAGGGAACACGGGGAGCTGTTTTTT	CSARTDREHGELFF
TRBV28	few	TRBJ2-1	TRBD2	TGTGCCAGCAGTGCCGCTAGCGGGAGGTCCTACAATGAGCAGTTCTTC	CASSAASGRSYNEQFF
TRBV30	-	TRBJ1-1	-	TGTGCCTGGACCGAGCTACTCATGAACACTGAAGCTTTCTTT	CAWTELLMNTEAFF
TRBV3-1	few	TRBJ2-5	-	TGTGCCAGCAGCCAAGATTCAGTCGAGACCCAGTACTTC	CASSQDSVETQYF
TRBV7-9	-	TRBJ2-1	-	TGTGCCAGCAGCTTTAGTATATGGGGGCACAATGAGCAGTTCTTC	CASSFSIWGHNEQFF
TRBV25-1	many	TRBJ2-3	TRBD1	TGTGCCAGCAGAACAGGGGCCTCCGGGGATACGCAGTATTTT	CASRTGASGDTQYF
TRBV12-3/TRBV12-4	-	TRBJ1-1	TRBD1	TGTGCCAGCAGACTTGGACAGGGGGGATTGAACACTGAAGCTTTCTTT	CASRLGQGGLNTEAFF
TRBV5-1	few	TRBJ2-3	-	TGCGCCAGCAGCTTGGTCTGGGTGGCAGATACGCAGTATTTT	CASSLVWVADTQYF
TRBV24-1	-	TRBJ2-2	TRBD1	TGTGCCACCAGTGCGACAGGGGGGTTCTCGAACACCGGGGAGCTGTTTTTT	CATSATGGFSNTGELFF
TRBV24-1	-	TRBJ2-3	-	TGTGCCACCAGTGATTTTCAGGGCAGAGATACGCAGTATTTT	CATSDFQGRDTQYF
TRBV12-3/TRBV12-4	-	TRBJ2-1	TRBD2	TGTGCCAGCACTCCCGGACTAGAAAACAATGAGCAGTTCTTC	CASTPGLENNEQFF
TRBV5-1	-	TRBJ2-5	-	TGCGCCAGCAGCCCAGAGAGACGGGAGACCCAGTACTTC	CASSPERRETQYF
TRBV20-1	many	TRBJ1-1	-	TGCAGTGCTAGGCTGAACACTGAAGCTTTCTTT	CSARLNTEAFF
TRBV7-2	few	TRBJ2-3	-	TGTGCCAGCAGCTTAGTCGGGAGACGCACAGATACGCAGTATTTT	CASSLVGRRTDTQYF
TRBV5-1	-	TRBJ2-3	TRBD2	TGCGCCAGCAGCATAGCGGGACTAACAGATACGCAGTATTTT	CASSIAGLTDTQYF
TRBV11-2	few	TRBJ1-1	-	TGTGCCAGCAGCTTAGACAGCAGGGCGAACACTGAAGCTTTCTTT	CASSLDSRANTEAFF
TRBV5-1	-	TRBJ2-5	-	TGCGCCAGCAGCCCCAAAGAAACCGGGATACAAGAGACCCAGTACTTC	CASSPKETGIQETQYF
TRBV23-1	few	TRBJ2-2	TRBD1	TGCGCCAGCAGTCAATTTTTGCAGCTCGGACAGGGGACGTGGACCGGGGAGCTGTTTTTT	CASSQFLQLGQGTWTGELFF
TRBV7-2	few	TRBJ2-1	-	TGTGCCAGCAGCTTCGGGTACAGCTACAATGAGCAGTTCTTC	CASSFGYSYNEQFF
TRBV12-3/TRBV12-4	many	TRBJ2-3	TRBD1	TGTGCCAGCAGCTCAGACAGGGGGCGCACAGATACGCAGTATTTT	CASSSDRGRTDTQYF
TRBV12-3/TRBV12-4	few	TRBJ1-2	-	TGTGCCAGCAGTTTTCAGAAGGGGCTCGGCTACACCTTC	CASSFQKGLGYTF
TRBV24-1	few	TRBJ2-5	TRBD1	TGTGCCACCAGTGACGTCGGACAGGGGACGGCAGAGACCCAGTACTTC	CATSDVGQGTAETQYF
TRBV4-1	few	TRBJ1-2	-	TGCGCCAGCAGCCCCACAGGGAATGGCTACACCTTC	CASSPTGNGYTF
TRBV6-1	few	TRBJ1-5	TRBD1	TGTGCCAGCAGTGAAGAGGGAGACAGGGGGTGGCAGCCCCAGCATTTT	CASSEEGDRGWQPQHF
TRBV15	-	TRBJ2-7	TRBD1	TGTGCCACCAGCAGTGGACAGGACTCCTACGAGCAGTACTTC	CATSSGQDSYEQYF
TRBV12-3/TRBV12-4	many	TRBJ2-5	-	TGTGCCAGCAGTTTTGGGGGGATGGAGACCCAGTACTTC	CASSFGGMETQYF
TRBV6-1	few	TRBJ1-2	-	TGTGCCAGCACTCCCTACGGGGGGTACTATGGCTACACCTTC	CASTPYGGYYGYTF
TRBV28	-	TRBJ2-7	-	TGTGCCAGCAGTTTGATTCTCGCGAAAAGCTCCTACGAGCAGTACTTC	CASSLILAKSSYEQYF
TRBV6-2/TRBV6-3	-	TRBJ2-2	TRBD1	TGTGCCAGCAGTTACAAAGGGGGACAGCCCTTCACCGGGGAGCTGTTTTTT	CASSYKGGQPFTGELFF
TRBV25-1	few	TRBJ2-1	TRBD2	TGTGCCAGCAGTGAATATAGCGGGAGCGCATCTTACAATGAGCAGTTCTTC	CASSEYSGSASYNEQFF
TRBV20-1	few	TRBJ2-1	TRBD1	TGCAGTGCTAGAGGGGACAGGGGACAGAATGAGCAGTTCTTC	CSARGDRGQNEQFF
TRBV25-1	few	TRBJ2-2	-	TGTGCCAGCAGTGTGGGTGTGAGCACCGGGGAGCTGTTTTTT	CASSVGVSTGELFF
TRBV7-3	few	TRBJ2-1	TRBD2	TGTGCCAGCAGCCGAATCGGAGCGGGAGGTGAAAACAATGAGCAGTTCTTC	CASSRIGAGGENNEQFF
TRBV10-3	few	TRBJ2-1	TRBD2	TGTGCCATCAGTGAGTCGAGCGGGAGGCCCTTAAGCTCCTACAATGAGCAGTTCTTC	CAISESSGRPLSSYNEQFF
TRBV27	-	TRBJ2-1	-	TGTGCCAGCAGAAAGGGATTCACGAGCATCTACAATGAGCAGTTCTTC	CASRKGFTSIYNEQFF
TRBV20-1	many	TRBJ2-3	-	TGCAGTGCTATTAGCCTAAACCCTAACACAGATACGCAGTATTTT	CSAISLNPNTDTQYF
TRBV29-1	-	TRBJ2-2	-	TGCAGCGCCCGGGGGACATTCAACACCGGGGAGCTGTTTTTT	CSARGTFNTGELFF
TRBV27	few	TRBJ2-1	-	TGTGCCAGCAGTTTGAGGGTTGGGTATGAGCAGTTCTTC	CASSLRVGYEQFF
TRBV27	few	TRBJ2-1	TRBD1	TGTGCCAGCAGTTTAATTGGTGGGACAGTCTACAATGAGCAGTTCTTC	CASSLIGGTVYNEQFF
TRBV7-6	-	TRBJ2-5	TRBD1	TGTGCCAGCAGCTCGGACAGGATTAGCCAAGAGACCCAGTACTTC	CASSSDRISQETQYF
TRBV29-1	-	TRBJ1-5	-	TGCAGCGTTGTAGTGACATCAAATCAGCCCCAGCGTTTT	CSVVVTSNQPQRF
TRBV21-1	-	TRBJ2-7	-	TGTGCCAGCAGCCCCTCCGGACTAGCGGGGGGGCCGTACTACGAGCAGTACTTC	CASSPSGLAGGPYYEQYF
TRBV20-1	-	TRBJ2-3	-	TGCAGTGCTAGGGCTAGCACAGATACGCAGTATTTT	CSARASTDTQYF
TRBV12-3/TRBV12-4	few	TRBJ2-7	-	TGTGCCAGCAGTCCGGCAGGGGTATACGAGCAGTACTTC	CASSPAGVYEQYF
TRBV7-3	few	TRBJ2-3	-	TGTGCCAGCAGCCCCGAGGGTGCGGGGTCGCAGTATTTT	CASSPEGAGSQYF
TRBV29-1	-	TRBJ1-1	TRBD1	TGCAGCGCCCAGGACAGGAATGAAGCTTTCTTT	CSAQDRNEAFF
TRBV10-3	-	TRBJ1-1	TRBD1	TGTGCCACCCGGGACAGGGCGAACACTGAAGCTTTCTTT	CATRDRANTEAFF